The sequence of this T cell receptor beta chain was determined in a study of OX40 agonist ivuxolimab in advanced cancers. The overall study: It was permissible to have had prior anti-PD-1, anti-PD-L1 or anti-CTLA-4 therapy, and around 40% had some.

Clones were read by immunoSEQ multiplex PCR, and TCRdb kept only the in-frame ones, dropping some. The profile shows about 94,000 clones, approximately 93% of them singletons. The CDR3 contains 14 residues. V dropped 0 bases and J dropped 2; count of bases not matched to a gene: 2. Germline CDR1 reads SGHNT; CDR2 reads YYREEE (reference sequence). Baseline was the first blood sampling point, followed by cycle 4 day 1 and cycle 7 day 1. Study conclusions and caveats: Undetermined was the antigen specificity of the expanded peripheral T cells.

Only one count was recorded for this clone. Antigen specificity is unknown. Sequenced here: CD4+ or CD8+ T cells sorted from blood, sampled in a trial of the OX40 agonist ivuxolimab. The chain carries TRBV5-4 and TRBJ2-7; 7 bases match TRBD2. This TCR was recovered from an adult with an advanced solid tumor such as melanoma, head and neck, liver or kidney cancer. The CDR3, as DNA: TGTGCCAGCAGCTTGGTGACTAGCCCCTACGAGCAGTACTTC. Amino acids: CASSLVTSPYEQYF.